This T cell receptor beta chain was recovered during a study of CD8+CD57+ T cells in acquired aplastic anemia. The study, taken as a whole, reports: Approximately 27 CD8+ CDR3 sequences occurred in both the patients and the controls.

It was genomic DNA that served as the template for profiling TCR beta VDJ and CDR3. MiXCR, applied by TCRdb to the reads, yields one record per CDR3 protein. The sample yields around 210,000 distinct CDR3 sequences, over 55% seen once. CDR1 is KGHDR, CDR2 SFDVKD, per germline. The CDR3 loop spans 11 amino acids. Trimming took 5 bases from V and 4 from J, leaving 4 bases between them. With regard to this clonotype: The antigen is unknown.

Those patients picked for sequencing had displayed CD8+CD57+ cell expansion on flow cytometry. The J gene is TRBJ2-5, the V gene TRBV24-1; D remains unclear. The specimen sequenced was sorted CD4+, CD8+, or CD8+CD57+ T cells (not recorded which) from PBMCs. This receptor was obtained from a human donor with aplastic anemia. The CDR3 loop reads CATSAGETQYF. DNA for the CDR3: TGTGCCACCAGTGCGGGAGAGACCCAGTACTTC.